Listed below are T cell receptor beta chains from one sample, sequenced in a study of T-cell memory formation after mild COVID-19. A single record per CDR3 protein comes from TCRdb applying MiXCR to the 5' RACE reads. The sample consists of around 300,000 distinct CDR3 sequences, roughly 8% of them appearing once. The sequenced material came from PBMCs or a T cell subset sorted from them (not recorded which). These receptors were obtained from a man between 18 and 29 years old who had mild COVID-19 (a few samples of this study predate the infection). Cell type and time point are not known. Each CDR3 is given with its conserved first and last residue. The order of the fields is J gene, clone size, V gene, D gene, CDR3 DNA, CDR3 protein. The D gene is left open where the match is weak. Clone size is not always given. Where it is, it says once, few, many or a class for expanded clones.

>TRBJ1-5|many|TRBV5-1|TRBD1
TGCGCCAGCAGCCTTGGACAGGGCGGCAATCAGCCCCAGCATTTT
CASSLGQGGNQPQHF
>TRBJ1-2|few|TRBV19|NA
TGTGCCAGTAAGGCGGGCGCACTCACTAACTATGGCTACACCTTC
CASKAGALTNYGYTF
>TRBJ2-5|many|TRBV3-1|NA
TGTGCCAGCAGCCCCCCGTGGGGGGGCCCGGAGACCCAGTACTTC
CASSPPWGGPETQYF
>TRBJ2-1|many|TRBV20-1|TRBD2
TGCAGTGCTAGAGATCCTCGCGGGGGGTACAATGAGCAGTTCTTC
CSARDPRGGYNEQFF
>TRBJ2-6|few|TRBV2|TRBD1
TGTGCCAGCAGTGGGACAGGGGCTGGGGCCAACGTCCTGACTTTC
CASSGTGAGANVLTF
>TRBJ2-5|many|TRBV25-1|NA
TGTGCCAGCAGTGCCCGGGACGGACAAGAGACCCAGTACTTC
CASSARDGQETQYF
>TRBJ2-5|NA|TRBV15|TRBD1
TGTGCCACCAGCAGCCGGGACAGGGGGCAAGAGACCCAGTACTTC
CATSSRDRGQETQYF
>TRBJ2-3|many|TRBV5-1|NA
TGCGCCAGCAGAGACTCGGCAGATACGCAGTATTTT
CASRDSADTQYF
>TRBJ2-2|few|TRBV12-3/TRBV12-4|NA
TGTGCCAGCGGTCAGAACACCGGGGAGCTGTTTTTT
CASGQNTGELFF
>TRBJ1-1|NA|TRBV12-3/TRBV12-4|NA
TGTGCCAGCAGTTTCGCGATCGCCACTGAAGCTTTCTTT
CASSFAIATEAFF
>TRBJ2-7|few|TRBV7-6|NA
TGTGCCAGCAGCTTAGCTGGCGGAAGTCAGGGCGGGGAGCAGTACTTC
CASSLAGGSQGGEQYF
>TRBJ1-1|few|TRBV15|NA
TGTGCCACCAGCAGAGATGAGGGGAACCTGAACACTGAAGCTTTCTTT
CATSRDEGNLNTEAFF
>TRBJ2-6|many|TRBV7-3|NA
TGTGCCAGCAGCTTAGTCGCAACAGGGTTCTCTGGGGCCAACGTCCTGACTTTC
CASSLVATGFSGANVLTF
>TRBJ2-5|NA|TRBV5-1|TRBD2
TGCGCCAGCAGCTCATCTAGCGGGAAGGGGGAGACCCAGTACTTC
CASSSSSGKGETQYF
>TRBJ1-1|few|TRBV5-1|NA
TGCGCCAGCAGCTATCGCTCCGGAGGGAACACTGAAGCTTTCTTT
CASSYRSGGNTEAFF
>TRBJ1-6|NA|TRBV5-1|TRBD1
TGCGCCAGCAGCCTGGGACAGTCTAATTCACCCCTCCACTTT
CASSLGQSNSPLHF
>TRBJ2-1|many|TRBV15|NA
TGTGCCACCAGCGGATGGAGTGAGCAGTTCTTC
CATSGWSEQFF